The subject of this entry is one T cell receptor beta chain. These data originate in a study of blood T cell repertoires in COVID-19. The V end lost 1 base, the J end lost 10 bases, and 16 bases lay between the germline ends. Germline V gene data show CDR1 as LNHNV and CDR2 as YYDKDF (reference sequence). The CDR3 covers 15 residues. Data came from immunoSEQ multiplex PCR; TCRdb stores just in-frame clones and leaves some out. The sample has 50,000 to 65,000 clones, approximately 80% seen once. The clonotype was recovered from a woman between 45 and 65 years old with active or convalescent COVID-19. The material sequenced was peripheral blood. V and J are TRBV15 and TRBJ1-4, with D possibly matching TRBD1 (6 bases). The CDR3 sequence is CATSRGNRVSRKLFF. For the CDR3, the DNA is TGTGCCACCAGCAGAGGTAACAGGGTATCGAGAAAACTGTTTTTT. Combining the CDR3 with reference TRBV15 and TRBJ1-4 gives the whole variable domain DAMVIQNPRYQVTQFGKPVTLSCSQTLNHNVMYWYQQKSSQAPKLLFHYYDKDFNNEADTPDNFQSRRPNTSFCFLDIRSPGLGDTAMYLCATSRGNRVSRKLFFGSGTQLSVL.